This entry is about one T cell receptor beta chain. Trimming cost V 1 base and J 6 bases, with 6 bases left between them. The germline V gene encodes CDR1 SEHNR and CDR2 FQNEAQ (reference sequence). The CDR3 sequence is 13 residues long. The data were obtained in a study of T cell responses to AZD1222 COVID-19 vaccine. Method: immunoSEQ multiplex PCR; TCRdb's copy keeps in-frame clones and lacks some. The repertoire holds roughly 140,000 clones, with about 93% as singletons. Sample: peripheral blood, taken on day 0 of AZD1222 vaccination. V usage is TRBV7-9 and J usage is TRBJ2-2; D gene unclear. This receptor was identified in an adult in good health. The CDR3 region has the DNA TGTGCCAGCAGCTTAGTAGGTGCCGGGGAGCTGTTTTTT. It specifies CASSLVGAGELFF.